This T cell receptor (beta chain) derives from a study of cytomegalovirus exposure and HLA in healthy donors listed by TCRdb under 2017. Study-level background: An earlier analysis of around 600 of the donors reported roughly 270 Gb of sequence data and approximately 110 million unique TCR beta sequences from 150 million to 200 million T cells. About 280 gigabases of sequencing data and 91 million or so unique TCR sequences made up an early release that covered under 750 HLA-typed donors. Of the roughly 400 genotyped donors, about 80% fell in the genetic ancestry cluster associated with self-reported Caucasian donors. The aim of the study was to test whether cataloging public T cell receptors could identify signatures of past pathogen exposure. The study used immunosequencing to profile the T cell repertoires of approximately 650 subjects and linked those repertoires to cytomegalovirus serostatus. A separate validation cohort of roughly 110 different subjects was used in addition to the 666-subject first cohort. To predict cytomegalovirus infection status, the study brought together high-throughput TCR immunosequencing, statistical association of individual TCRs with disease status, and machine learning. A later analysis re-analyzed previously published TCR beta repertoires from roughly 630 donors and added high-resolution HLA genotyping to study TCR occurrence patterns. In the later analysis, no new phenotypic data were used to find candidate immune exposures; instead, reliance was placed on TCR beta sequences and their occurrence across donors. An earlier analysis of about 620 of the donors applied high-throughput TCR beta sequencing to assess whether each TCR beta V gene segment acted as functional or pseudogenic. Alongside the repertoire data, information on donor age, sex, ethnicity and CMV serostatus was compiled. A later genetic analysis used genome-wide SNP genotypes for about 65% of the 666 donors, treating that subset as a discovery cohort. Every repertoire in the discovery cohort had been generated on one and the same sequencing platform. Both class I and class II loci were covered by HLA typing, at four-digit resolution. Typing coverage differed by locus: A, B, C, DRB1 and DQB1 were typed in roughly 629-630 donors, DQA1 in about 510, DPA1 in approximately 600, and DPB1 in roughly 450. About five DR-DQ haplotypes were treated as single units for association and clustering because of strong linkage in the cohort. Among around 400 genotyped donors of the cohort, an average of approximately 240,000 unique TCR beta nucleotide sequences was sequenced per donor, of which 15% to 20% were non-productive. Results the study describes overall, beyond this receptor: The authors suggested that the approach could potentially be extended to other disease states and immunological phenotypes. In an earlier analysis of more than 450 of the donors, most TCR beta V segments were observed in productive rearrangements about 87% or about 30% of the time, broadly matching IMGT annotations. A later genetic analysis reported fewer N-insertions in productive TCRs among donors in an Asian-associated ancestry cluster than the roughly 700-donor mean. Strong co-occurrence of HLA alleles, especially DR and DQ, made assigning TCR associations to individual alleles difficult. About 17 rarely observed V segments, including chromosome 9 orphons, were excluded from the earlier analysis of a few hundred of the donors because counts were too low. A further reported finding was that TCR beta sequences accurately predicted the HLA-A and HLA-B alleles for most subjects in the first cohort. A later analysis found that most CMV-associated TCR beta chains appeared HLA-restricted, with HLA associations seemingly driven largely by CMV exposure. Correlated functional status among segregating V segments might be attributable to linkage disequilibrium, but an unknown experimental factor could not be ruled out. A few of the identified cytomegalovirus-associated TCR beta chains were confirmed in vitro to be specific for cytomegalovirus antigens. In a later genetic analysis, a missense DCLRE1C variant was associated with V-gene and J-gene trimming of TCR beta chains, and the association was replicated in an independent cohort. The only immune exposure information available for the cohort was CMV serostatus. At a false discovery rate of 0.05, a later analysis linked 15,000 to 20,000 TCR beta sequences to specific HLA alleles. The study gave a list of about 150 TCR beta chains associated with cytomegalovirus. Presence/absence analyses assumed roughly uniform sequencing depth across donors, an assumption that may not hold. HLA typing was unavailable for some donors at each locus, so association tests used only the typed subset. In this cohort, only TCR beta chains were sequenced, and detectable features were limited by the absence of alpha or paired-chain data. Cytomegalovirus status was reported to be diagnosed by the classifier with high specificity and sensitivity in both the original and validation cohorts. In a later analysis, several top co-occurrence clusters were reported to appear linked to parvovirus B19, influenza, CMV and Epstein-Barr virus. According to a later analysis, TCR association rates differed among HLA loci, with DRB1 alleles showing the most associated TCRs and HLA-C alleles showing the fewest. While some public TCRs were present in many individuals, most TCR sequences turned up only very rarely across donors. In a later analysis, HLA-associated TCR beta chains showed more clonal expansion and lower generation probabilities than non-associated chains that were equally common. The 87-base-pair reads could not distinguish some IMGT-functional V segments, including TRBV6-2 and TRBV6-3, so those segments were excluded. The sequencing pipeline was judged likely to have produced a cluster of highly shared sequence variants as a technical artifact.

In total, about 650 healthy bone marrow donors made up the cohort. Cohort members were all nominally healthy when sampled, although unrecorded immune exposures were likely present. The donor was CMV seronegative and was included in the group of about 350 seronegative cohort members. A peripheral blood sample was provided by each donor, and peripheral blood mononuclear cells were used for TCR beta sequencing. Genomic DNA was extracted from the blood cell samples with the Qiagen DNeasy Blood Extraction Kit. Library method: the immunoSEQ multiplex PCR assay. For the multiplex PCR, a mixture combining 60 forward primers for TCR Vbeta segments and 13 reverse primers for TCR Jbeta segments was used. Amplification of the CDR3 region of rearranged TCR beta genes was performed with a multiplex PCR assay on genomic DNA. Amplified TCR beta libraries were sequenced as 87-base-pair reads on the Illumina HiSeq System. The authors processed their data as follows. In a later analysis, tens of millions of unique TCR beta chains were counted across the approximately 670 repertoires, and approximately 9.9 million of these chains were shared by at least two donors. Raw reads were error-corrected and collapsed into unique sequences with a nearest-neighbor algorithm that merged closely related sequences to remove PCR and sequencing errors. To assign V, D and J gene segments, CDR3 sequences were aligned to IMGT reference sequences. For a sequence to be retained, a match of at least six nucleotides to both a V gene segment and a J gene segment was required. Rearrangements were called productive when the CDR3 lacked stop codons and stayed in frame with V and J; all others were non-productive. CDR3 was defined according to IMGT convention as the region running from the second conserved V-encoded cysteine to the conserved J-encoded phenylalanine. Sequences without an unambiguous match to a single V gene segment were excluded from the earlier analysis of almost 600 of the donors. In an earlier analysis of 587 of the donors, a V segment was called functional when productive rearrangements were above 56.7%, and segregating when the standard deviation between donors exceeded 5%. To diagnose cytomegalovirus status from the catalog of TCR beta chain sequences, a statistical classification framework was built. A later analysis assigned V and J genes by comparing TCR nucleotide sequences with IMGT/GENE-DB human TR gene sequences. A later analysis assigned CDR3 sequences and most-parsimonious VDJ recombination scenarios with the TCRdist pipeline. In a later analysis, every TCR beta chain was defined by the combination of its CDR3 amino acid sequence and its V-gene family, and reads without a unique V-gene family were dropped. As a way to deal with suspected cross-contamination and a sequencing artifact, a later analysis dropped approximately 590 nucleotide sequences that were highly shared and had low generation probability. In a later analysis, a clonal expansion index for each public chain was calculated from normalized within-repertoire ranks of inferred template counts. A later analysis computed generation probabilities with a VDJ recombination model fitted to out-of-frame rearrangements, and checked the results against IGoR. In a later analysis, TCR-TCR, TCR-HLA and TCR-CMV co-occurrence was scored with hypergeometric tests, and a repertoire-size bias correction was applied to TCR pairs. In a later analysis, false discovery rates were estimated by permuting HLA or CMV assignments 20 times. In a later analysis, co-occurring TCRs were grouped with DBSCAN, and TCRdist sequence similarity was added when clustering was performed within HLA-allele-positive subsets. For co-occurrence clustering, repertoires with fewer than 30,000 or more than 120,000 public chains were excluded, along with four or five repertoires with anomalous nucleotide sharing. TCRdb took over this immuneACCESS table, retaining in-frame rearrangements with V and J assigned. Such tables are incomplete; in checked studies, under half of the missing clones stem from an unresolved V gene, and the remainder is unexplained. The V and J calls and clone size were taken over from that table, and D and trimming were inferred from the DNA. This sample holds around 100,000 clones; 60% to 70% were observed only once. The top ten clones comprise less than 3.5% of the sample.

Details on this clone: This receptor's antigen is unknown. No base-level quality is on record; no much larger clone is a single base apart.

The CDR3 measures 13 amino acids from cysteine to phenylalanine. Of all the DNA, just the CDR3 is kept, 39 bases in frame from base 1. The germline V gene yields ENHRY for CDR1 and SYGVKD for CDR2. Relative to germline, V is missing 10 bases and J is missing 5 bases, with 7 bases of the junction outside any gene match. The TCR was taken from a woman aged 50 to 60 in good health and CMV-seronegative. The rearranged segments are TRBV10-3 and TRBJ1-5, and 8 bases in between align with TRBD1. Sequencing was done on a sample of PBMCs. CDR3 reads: CATTTGEDQPQHF. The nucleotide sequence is TGTGCCACAACGACAGGGGAAGATCAGCCCCAGCATTTT.